This TCR beta chain appears in the sequencing data of a study of cytomegalovirus exposure and HLA in healthy donors. Primers: 60 Vbeta forward and 13 Jbeta reverse. Assay used: immunoSEQ multiplex PCR; TCRdb lists only in-frame clones, some missing. The repertoire holds under 200,000 clones, with about 78% as singletons. Turning to this clone: The antigen is not known.

General study points: Investigators reported 150 to 200 TCR beta chains as tied to cytomegalovirus. CMV serostatus was the only immune exposure information that was available.

Donors in the study were healthy people who gave bone marrow. V shed 4 bases, J shed 8 bases, and the junction held 7 bases outside the gene matches. Germline loops: CDR1 LNHDA, CDR2 SQIVND (reference sequence). This CDR3 is built from 15 residues. The rearrangement joins TRBV19 to TRBJ1-4, with TRBD1 matching 10 bases. The specimen was PBMCs. This sequence originates from a man aged 35 to 55 in good health and CMV-seronegative. In DNA, the CDR3 is TGTGCCAGTAGTAACCGGGACAGGGGACGAGAAAAACTGTTTTTT. This encodes CASSNRDRGREKLFF.